This record looks at one TCR beta chain sequence and its context. Antigen unknown. This sample was included in a study of siplizumab effects on memory and regulatory T cells. The repertoire was sequenced with immunoSEQ multiplex PCR; TCRdb's copy has only in-frame clones and lacks some. Among 100,000 or so clones, 91% were seen once, and the ten largest hold roughly 2.7%. The CDR3 sequence is 15 residues long. Germline lookup yields CDR1 MDHEN and CDR2 SYDVKM. V was pared by 7 bases and J by 0 bases, with 15 bases between. Study-level results: With siplizumab, cumulative frequency of CD4+ memory-derived alloreactive sequences dropped significantly. Suppressive capability of dividing Tregs from siplizumab cultures went unverified. Sequences below about 10^-5 frequency were poorly captured. As a result, only a minor fraction of alloreactive clones mapped to unstimulated subsets.

The chain uses TRBV28 and TRBJ1-2, with D unresolved. Input material: CD4+ T cells sorted from blood. The sequence was obtained from a human donor in good health. Some clones in this sample may be carry-over from other donors' samples. DNA of the CDR3: TGTGCCAGCAAAAGCCCCGGGAAGACTAACTATGGCTACACCTTC. Translation: CASKSPGKTNYGYTF.